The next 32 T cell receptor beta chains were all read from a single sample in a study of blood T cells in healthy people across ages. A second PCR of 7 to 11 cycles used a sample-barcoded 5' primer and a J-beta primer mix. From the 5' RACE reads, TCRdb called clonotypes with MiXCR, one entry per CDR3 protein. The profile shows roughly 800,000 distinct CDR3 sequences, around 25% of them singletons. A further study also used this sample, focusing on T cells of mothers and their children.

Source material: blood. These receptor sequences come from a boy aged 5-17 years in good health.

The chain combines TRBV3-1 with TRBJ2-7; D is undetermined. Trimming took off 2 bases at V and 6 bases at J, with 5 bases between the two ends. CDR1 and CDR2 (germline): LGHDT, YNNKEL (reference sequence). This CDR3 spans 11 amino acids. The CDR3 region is CASSQTTEQYF. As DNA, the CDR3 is TGTGCCAGCAGCCAAACGACCGAGCAGTACTTC.

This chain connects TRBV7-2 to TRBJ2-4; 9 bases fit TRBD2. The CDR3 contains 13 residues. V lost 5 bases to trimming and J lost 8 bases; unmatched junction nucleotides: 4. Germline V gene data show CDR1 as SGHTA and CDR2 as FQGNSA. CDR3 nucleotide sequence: TGTGCCAGCAGCCGGCGGGGGGGGGACATTCAGTACTTC. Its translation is CASSRRGGDIQYF.

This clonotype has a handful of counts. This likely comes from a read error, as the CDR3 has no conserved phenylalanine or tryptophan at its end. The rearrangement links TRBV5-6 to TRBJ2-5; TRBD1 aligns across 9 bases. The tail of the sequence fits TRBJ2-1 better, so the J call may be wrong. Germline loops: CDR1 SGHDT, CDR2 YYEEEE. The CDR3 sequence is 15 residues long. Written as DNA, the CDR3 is TGTGCCAGCAGCTTGGGACAGGGGGATTACAATGAGCAGTTCCTC. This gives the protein CASSLGQGDYNEQFL.

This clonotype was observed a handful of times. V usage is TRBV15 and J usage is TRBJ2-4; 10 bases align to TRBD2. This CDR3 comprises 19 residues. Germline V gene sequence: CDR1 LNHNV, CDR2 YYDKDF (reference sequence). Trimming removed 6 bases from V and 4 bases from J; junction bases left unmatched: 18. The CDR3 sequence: CATRRGEASGRPTKNIQYF. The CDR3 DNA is TGTGCCACCAGACGGGGGGAGGCTAGCGGGAGACCAACTAAAAACATTCAGTACTTC.

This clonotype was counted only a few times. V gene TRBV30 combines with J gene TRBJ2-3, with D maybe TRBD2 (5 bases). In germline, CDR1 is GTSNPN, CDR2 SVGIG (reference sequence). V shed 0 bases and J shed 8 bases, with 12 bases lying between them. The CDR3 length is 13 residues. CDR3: CAWSVLPRGTQYF. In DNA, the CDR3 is TGTGCCTGGAGTGTACTTCCACGGGGTACGCAGTATTTT.

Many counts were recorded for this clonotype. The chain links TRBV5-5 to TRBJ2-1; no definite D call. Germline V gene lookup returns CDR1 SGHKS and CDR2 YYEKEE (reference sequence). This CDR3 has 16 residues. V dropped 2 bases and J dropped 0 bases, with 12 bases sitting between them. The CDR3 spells CASSFRARSSYNEQFF. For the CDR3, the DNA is TGTGCCAGCAGCTTCCGGGCTCGGAGCTCCTACAATGAGCAGTTCTTC. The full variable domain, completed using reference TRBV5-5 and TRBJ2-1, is DAGVTQSPTHLIKTRGQQVTLRCSPISGHKSVSWYQQVLGQGPQFIFQYYEKEERGRGNFPDRFSARQFPNYSSELNVNALLLGDSALYLCASSFRARSSYNEQFFGPGTRLTVL.

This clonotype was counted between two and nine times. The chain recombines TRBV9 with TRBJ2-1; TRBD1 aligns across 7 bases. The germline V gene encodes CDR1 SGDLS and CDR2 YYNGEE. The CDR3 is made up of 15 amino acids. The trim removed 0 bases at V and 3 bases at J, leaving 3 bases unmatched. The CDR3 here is CASSVAGQVYNEQFF. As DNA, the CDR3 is TGTGCCAGCAGCGTAGCAGGACAGGTCTACAATGAGCAGTTCTTC. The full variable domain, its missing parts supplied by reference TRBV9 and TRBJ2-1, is DSGVTQTPKHLITATGQRVTLRCSPRSGDLSVYWYQQSLDQGLQFLIQYYNGEERAKGNILERFSAQQFPDLHSELNLSSLELGDSALYFCASSVAGQVYNEQFFGPGTRLTVL.

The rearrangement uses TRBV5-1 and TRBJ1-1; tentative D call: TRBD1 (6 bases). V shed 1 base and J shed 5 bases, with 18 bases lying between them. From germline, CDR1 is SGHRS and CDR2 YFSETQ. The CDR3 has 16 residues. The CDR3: CASSLYAGALGTEAFF. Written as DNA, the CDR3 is TGCGCCAGCAGCTTGTATGCAGGGGCGTTGGGAACTGAAGCTTTCTTT.

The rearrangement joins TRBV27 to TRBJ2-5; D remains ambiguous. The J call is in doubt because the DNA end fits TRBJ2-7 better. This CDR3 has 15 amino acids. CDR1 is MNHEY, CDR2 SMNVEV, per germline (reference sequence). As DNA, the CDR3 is TGTGCCAGCAGTTTATCTCCCGGGTTGGGCTACGAGCAGTACTTC. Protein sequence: CASSLSPGLGYEQYF.

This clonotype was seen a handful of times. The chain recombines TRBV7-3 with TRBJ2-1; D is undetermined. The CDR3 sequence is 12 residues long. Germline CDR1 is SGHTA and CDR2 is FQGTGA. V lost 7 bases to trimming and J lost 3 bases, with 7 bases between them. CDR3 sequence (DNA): TGTGCCAGCATGTTGGGCTACAATGAGCAGTTCTTC. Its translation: CASMLGYNEQFF.

The CDR3 sequence is CASSYTGTNEQYF. For the CDR3, the DNA is TGTGCCAGCAGCTACACCGGGACTAACGAGCAGTACTTC. This chain connects TRBV7-6 to TRBJ2-5, with 7 bases aligning to TRBD2. The J call may be in error: the DNA end matches TRBJ2-7 better. Germline V CDR1 and CDR2: SGHVS, FNYEAQ. The CDR3 extends over 13 amino acids.

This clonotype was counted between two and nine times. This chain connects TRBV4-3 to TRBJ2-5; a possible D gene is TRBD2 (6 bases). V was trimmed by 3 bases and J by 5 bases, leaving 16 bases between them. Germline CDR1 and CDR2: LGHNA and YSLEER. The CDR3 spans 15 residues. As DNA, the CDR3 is TGCGCCAGCAGCCAGTGGTGGCCAGGAGGGGAGACCCAGTACTTC. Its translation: CASSQWWPGGETQYF.

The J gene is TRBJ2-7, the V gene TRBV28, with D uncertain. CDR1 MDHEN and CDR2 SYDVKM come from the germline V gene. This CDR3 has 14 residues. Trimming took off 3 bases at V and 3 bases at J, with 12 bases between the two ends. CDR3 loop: CASSFRAHNYEQYF. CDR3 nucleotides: TGTGCCAGCAGTTTCCGGGCACACAACTACGAGCAGTACTTC.

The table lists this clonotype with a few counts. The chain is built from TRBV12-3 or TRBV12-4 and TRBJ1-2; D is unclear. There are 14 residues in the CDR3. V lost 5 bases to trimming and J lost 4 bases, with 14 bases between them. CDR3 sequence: CASSRWGGGYGYTF. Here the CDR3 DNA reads TGTGCCAGCAGTCGGTGGGGAGGCGGCTATGGCTACACCTTC.

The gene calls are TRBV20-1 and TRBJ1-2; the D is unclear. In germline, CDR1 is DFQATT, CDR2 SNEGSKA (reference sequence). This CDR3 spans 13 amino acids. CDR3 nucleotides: TGCAGCGCTGCCGATCTAAATAATGGTGGCTACACCTTC. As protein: CSAADLNNGGYTF.

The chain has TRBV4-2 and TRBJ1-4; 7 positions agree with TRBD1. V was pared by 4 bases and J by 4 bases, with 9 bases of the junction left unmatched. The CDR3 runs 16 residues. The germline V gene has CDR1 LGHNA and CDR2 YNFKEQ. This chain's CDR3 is CASSPQGTANNEKLFF. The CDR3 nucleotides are TGTGCCAGCAGCCCCCAGGGGACAGCGAATAATGAAAAACTGTTTTTT.

CDR3 nucleotide sequence: TGTGCCAGCAGCGTAGGAGGGCAGCGAAGCACAGATACGCAGTATTTT. Translated: CASSVGGQRSTDTQYF. The V and J genes are TRBV9 and TRBJ2-3, with D possibly being TRBD2 (5 bases). Germline V gene data show CDR1 as SGDLS and CDR2 as YYNGEE. This CDR3 is built from 16 residues. The V and J ends lost 0 bases and 0 bases respectively, with 11 bases between them.

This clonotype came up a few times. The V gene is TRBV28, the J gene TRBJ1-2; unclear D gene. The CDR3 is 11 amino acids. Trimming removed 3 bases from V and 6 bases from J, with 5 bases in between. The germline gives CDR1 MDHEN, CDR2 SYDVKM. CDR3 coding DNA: TGTGCCAGCAGTTTCGCGAATGGCTACACCTTC. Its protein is CASSFANGYTF.

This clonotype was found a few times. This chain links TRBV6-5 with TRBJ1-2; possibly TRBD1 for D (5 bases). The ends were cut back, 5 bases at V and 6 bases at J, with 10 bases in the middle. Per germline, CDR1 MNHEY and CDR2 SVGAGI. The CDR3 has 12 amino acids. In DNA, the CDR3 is TGTGCCAGCAGTGAGGGACGGAATGGCTACACCTTC. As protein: CASSEGRNGYTF.

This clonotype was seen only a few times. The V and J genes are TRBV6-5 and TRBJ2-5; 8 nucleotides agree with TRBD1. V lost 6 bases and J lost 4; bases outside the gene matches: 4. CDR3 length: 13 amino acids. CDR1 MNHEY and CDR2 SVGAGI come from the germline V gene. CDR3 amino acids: CASRRTGLETQYF. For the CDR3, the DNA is TGTGCCAGCAGGAGGACAGGGCTAGAGACCCAGTACTTC.

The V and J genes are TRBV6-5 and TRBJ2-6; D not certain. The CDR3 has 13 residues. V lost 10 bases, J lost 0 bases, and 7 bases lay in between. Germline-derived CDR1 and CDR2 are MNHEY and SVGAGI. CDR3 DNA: TGTGCCACCGACATCTCTGGGGCCAACGTCCTGACTTTC. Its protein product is CATDISGANVLTF.

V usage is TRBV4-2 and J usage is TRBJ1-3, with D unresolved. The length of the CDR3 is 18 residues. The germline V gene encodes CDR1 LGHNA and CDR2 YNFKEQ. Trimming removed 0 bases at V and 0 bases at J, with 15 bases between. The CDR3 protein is CASSQEGPPSFSGNTIYF. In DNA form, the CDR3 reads TGTGCCAGCAGCCAAGAGGGTCCTCCTTCATTCTCTGGAAACACCATATATTTT.

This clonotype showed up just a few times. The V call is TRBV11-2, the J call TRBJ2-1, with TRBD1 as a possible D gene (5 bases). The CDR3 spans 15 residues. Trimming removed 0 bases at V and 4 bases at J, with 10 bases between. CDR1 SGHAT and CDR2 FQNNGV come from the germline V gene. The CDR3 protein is CASSLDVAGYNEQFF. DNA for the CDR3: TGTGCCAGCAGCTTAGATGTGGCAGGGTACAATGAGCAGTTCTTC.

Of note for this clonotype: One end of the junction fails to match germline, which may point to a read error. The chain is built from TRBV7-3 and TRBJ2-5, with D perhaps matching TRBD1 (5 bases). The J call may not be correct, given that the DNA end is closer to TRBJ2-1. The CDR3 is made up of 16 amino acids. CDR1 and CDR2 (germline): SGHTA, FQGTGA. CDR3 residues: CAGSLSRQGSVNEQFF. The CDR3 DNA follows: TGTGCCGGCAGCTTAAGCCGGCAGGGAAGTGTCAATGAGCAGTTCTTC.

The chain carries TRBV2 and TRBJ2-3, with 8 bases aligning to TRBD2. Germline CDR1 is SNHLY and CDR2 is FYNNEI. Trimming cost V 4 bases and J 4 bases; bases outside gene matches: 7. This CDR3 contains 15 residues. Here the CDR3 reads CASSVSSGDSDTQYF. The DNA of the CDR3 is TGTGCCAGCAGTGTTAGTAGCGGGGACTCAGATACGCAGTATTTT.

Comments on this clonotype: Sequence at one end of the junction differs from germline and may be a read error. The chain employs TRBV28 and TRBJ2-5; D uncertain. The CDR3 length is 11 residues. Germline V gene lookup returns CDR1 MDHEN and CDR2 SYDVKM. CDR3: CASSVIEIQYF. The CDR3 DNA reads TGTGCCAGCAGCGTTATAGAGATCCAGTACTTC. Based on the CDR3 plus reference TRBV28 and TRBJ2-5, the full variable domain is DVKVTQSSRYLVKRTGEKVFLECVQDMDHENMFWYRQDPGLGLRLIYFSYDVKMKEKGDIPEGYSVSREKKERFSLILESASTNQTSMYLCASSVIEIQYFGPGTRLLVL.

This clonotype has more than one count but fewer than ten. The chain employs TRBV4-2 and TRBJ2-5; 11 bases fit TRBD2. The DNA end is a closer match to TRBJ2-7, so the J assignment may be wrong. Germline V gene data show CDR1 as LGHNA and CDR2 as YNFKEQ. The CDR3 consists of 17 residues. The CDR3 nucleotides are TGTGCCAGCAGCCACCCTAGGGAACTAGCGGGAGTCTACGAGCAGTACTTC. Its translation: CASSHPRELAGVYEQYF.

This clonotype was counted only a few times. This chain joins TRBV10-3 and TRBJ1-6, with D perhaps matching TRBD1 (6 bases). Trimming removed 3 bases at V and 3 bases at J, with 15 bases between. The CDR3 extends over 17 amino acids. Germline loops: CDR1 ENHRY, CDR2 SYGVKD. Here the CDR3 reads CAISDYDRLNYNSPLHF. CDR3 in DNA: TGTGCCATCAGTGATTACGACAGGCTAAACTATAATTCACCCCTCCACTTT.

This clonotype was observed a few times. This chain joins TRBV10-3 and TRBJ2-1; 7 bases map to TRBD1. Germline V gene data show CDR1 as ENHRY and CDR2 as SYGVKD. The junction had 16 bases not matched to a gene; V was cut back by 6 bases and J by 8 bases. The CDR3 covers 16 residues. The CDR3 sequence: CAISRDSFPQGDEQFF. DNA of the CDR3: TGTGCCATCAGCCGGGACAGTTTCCCCCAGGGCGATGAGCAGTTCTTC.

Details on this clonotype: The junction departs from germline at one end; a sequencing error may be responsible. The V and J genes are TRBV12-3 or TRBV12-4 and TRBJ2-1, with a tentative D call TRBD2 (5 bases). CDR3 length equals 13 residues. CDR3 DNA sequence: TGTGCCAGCAGTTTAGGATACGTTAGCGTGGCGTACTTC. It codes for CASSLGYVSVAYF.

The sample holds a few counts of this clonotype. CDR3 DNA: TGCAGTGCCCTACACGCCTCCTCCTACGAGCAGTACTTC. It yields the protein CSALHASSYEQYF. This rearrangement joins TRBV20-1 to TRBJ2-7; D uncertain. CDR1 is DFQATT, CDR2 SNEGSKA, per germline (reference sequence). The CDR3 contains 13 residues. V lost 6 bases and J 0 bases, leaving 12 bases between the germline ends.

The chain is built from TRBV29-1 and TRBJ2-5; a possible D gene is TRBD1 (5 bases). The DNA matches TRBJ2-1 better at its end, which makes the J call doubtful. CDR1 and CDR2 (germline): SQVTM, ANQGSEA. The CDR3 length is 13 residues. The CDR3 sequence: CSALSQGTNEQFF. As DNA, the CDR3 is TGCAGCGCCTTGAGTCAGGGCACCAATGAGCAGTTCTTC.